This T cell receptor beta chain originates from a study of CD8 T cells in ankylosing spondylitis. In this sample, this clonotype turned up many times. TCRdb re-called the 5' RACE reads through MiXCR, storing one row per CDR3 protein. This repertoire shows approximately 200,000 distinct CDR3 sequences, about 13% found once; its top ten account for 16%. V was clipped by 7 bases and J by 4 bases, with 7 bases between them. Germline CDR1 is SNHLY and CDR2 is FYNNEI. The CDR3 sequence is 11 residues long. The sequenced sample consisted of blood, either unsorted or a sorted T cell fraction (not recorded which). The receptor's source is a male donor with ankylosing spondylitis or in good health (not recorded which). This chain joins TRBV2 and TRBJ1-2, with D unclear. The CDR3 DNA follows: TGTGCCAGCAAAAACTTCTATGGCTACACCTTC. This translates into CASKNFYGYTF.